The 18 T cell receptor beta chains below were found in one sample sequenced in a study of T-cell reconstitution after alpha-beta-depleted transplantation in children. Unique molecular identifiers tagged the TCRbeta library. Each CDR3 protein is one row after TCRdb ran MiXCR on the PCR reads. The sample consists of about 980,000 distinct CDR3 sequences, 25% to 30% of them appearing once. Sequences were derived from PBMCs, mostly from graft donor cells, sampled 360 days after TCRalphabeta/CD19-depleted stem cell transplant. The receptors were sampled from a boy younger than two who had a stem cell transplant for SCID, so the T cells may come from the graft donor.

V usage is TRBV2 and J usage is TRBJ2-7; D is uncertain. The length of the CDR3 is 13 residues. Trimming shortened V by 3 bases and J by 3 bases, and 9 bases separated the two germline ends. The germline gives CDR1 SNHLY, CDR2 FYNNEI. CDR3 protein: CASSEQEYYEQYF. As DNA, the CDR3 is TGTGCCAGCAGTGAGCAGGAGTACTACGAGCAGTACTTC.

Written as DNA, the CDR3 is TGCAGCGTTCTGGGAGGACAGGGGGCTTGGATGAACACTGAAGCTTTCTTT. Translated: CSVLGGQGAWMNTEAFF. This rearrangement joins TRBV29-1 to TRBJ1-1; 11 nucleotides align to TRBD1. This CDR3 has 17 amino acids. V lost 5 bases to trimming and J lost 0 bases; unmatched junction nucleotides: 11. Germline V gene data show CDR1 as SQVTM and CDR2 as ANQGSEA.

The chain employs TRBV7-8 and TRBJ2-7; 8 bases fit TRBD2. The CDR3 contains 15 residues. Germline V lookup: CDR1 SGHVS, CDR2 FQNEAQ. The trim removed 3 bases at V and 3 bases at J, leaving 7 bases unmatched. CDR3 DNA sequence: TGTGCCAGCAGCTTGCGGGGGGCCGGTTTCTACGAGCAGTACTTC. It specifies CASSLRGAGFYEQYF.

This clonotype has a handful of counts. The chain has TRBV28 and TRBJ1-1; D unclear. CDR3 length equals 13 residues. CDR1 and CDR2 (germline): MDHEN, SYDVKM. V gave up 7 bases and J gave up 1 base, with 10 bases separating them. CDR3 loop: CASNGLSNTEAFF. DNA for the CDR3: TGTGCCAGCAACGGACTCTCGAACACTGAAGCTTTCTTT.

This clonotype was found a few times. The chain couples TRBV10-3 to TRBJ2-3; D is uncertain. The V gene lost 4 bases and the J gene lost 6 bases, with 14 bases spanning the gap. This CDR3 comprises 14 residues. Germline lookup yields CDR1 ENHRY and CDR2 SYGVKD. Here the CDR3 reads CAISAGLQLDTQYF. DNA for the CDR3: TGTGCCATCAGTGCGGGCCTCCAGCTGGATACGCAGTATTTT.

A single count supports this clonotype. Written as DNA, the CDR3 is TGCAGTGCTAGGACGGACACCTATGGCTACACCTTC. Protein product: CSARTDTYGYTF. The chain links TRBV20-1 to TRBJ1-2; possibly TRBD1 for D (5 bases). In germline, CDR1 is DFQATT, CDR2 SNEGSKA (reference sequence). The CDR3 is made up of 12 amino acids. V lost 3 bases, J lost 4 bases, and 9 bases lay in between.

This rearrangement joins TRBV12-3 or TRBV12-4 to TRBJ2-2; 8 bases map to TRBD2. CDR3 length equals 17 residues. Trimming at V came to 2 bases and at J to 4 bases, leaving 9 bases not matched to a gene. The CDR3 DNA is TGTGCCAGCAGTTTAACGGGGACTAGAGCACGCACCGGGGAGCTGTTTTTT. Translation gives CASSLTGTRARTGELFF.

J is TRBJ2-4 and V is TRBV5-1; D call uncertain. The CDR3 is 15 residues long. Trimming stripped 0 bases from V and 3 bases from J, with 10 bases between. Germline V gene data show CDR1 as SGHRS and CDR2 as YFSETQ. CDR3 sequence: CASSLAVSGKNIQYF. The CDR3 DNA is TGCGCCAGCAGCTTGGCTGTTTCCGGCAAAAACATTCAGTACTTC.

The CDR3 protein is CASSSTGTSQETQYF. CDR3 sequence (DNA): TGTGCCAGCAGCTCTACCGGGACTTCCCAAGAGACCCAGTACTTC. This chain uses TRBV11-2 with TRBJ2-5, with D possibly matching TRBD2 (6 bases). Germline loops: CDR1 SGHAT, CDR2 FQNNGV. The length of the CDR3 is 15 residues. V was cut by 4 bases and J by 1 base, with 13 bases left in between.

The V gene is TRBV29-1, the J gene TRBJ1-1; no clear D. There are 13 residues in the CDR3. CDR1 and CDR2 (germline): SQVTM, ANQGSEA. V was trimmed by 6 bases and J by 0 bases, leaving 11 bases between them. The CDR3 loop is CSVRAGMNTEAFF. In DNA form, the CDR3 reads TGCAGCGTGAGGGCGGGGATGAACACTGAAGCTTTCTTT.

This clonotype has a handful of counts. This chain uses TRBV9 with TRBJ2-3; the D gene is possibly TRBD1 (6 bases). The CDR3 is 17 amino acids. The ends were cut back, 0 bases at V and 0 bases at J, with 14 bases in the middle. From germline, CDR1 is SGDLS and CDR2 YYNGEE. The CDR3 DNA is TGTGCCAGCAGCGTAGGAAGGGGGACCCTAAGCACAGATACGCAGTATTTT. It encodes CASSVGRGTLSTDTQYF.

The chain carries TRBV7-3 and TRBJ2-1; D might be TRBD1 (5 bases). Germline values: CDR1 SGHTA, CDR2 FQGTGA. The CDR3 sequence is 15 residues long. The V gene lost 5 bases and the J gene lost 0 bases, with 11 bases spanning the gap. The CDR3 DNA is TGTGCCAGCAGCCCCGGACACTTCTCCTACAATGAGCAGTTCTTC. Encoded protein: CASSPGHFSYNEQFF. Filled out from reference TRBV7-3 and TRBJ2-1, the complete variable domain reads GAGVSQTPSNKVTEKGKYVELRCDPISGHTALYWYRQSLGQGPEFLIYFQGTGAADDSGLPNDRFFAVRPEGSVSTLKIQRTERGDSAVYLCASSPGHFSYNEQFFGPGTRLTVL.

The table lists this clonotype with a count of one. The V gene is TRBV3-1, the J gene TRBJ2-5; D gene unclear. The CDR3 runs 15 residues. Trimming removed 1 base at V and 5 bases at J, with 14 bases between. The germline CDR1 and CDR2 sequences are LGHDT and YNNKEL (reference sequence). The chain's CDR3 is CASSQGAFLRETQYF. CDR3 nucleotides: TGTGCCAGCAGCCAAGGGGCTTTCCTTCGGGAGACCCAGTACTTC.

This clonotype was recorded a few times. The CDR3 here is CASSQGTGGREKLFF. DNA of the CDR3: TGTGCCAGCAGCCAAGGGACAGGGGGCAGAGAAAAACTGTTTTTT. V and J are TRBV4-2 and TRBJ1-4; TRBD1 matches at 11 bases. Germline V gene sequence: CDR1 LGHNA, CDR2 YNFKEQ. This CDR3 is 15 amino acids long. The junction had 3 bases not matched to a gene; V was cut back by 1 base and J by 8 bases.

This clonotype came up a few times. The V and J genes are TRBV5-1 and TRBJ2-5, with TRBD1 matching 7 bases. The germline gives CDR1 SGHRS, CDR2 YFSETQ. V was clipped by 3 bases and J by 2 bases; unmatched bases: 4. This CDR3 has 14 amino acids. The CDR3 DNA reads TGCGCCAGCAGCTGGGGGACAGCTCAAGAGACCCAGTACTTC. It is translated as CASSWGTAQETQYF. Combining the CDR3 with reference TRBV5-1 and TRBJ2-5 gives the whole variable domain KAGVTQTPRYLIKTRGQQVTLSCSPISGHRSVSWYQQTPGQGLQFLFEYFSETQRNKGNFPGRFSGRQFSNSRSEMNVSTLELGDSALYLCASSWGTAQETQYFGPGTRLLVL.

The sample holds a few counts of this clonotype. The rearrangement joins TRBV20-1 to TRBJ2-1; possibly TRBD2 for D (5 bases). The length of the CDR3 is 14 residues. Trimming left V 0 bases short and J 10 bases short, with 16 bases between. The germline V gene encodes CDR1 DFQATT and CDR2 SNEGSKA (reference sequence). The CDR3 sequence: CSARDTGPPGEQFF. The CDR3 bases are TGCAGTGCTAGAGATACTGGACCTCCGGGGGAGCAGTTCTTC.

This clonotype has only a few counts. The chain combines TRBV5-1 with TRBJ2-1; D is possibly TRBD1 (5 bases). The germline gives CDR1 SGHRS, CDR2 YFSETQ. V dropped 2 bases and J dropped 8 bases, with 14 bases sitting between them. The CDR3 sequence is 14 residues long. The DNA for the CDR3 is TGCGCCAGCAGCTTAGACAGTTGGATGTATGAGCAGTTCTTC. Translating it yields CASSLDSWMYEQFF.

This chain joins TRBV5-1 and TRBJ1-2, with D perhaps matching TRBD1 (6 bases). The length of the CDR3 is 14 residues. Germline V gene data show CDR1 as SGHRS and CDR2 as YFSETQ. Between the trimmed V and J ends, which lost 4 bases and 1 base, there was a span of 11 bases. Written as DNA, the CDR3 is TGCGCCAGCAGCCTCGAGGGGGTTAACTATGGCTACACCTTC. This gives the protein CASSLEGVNYGYTF.